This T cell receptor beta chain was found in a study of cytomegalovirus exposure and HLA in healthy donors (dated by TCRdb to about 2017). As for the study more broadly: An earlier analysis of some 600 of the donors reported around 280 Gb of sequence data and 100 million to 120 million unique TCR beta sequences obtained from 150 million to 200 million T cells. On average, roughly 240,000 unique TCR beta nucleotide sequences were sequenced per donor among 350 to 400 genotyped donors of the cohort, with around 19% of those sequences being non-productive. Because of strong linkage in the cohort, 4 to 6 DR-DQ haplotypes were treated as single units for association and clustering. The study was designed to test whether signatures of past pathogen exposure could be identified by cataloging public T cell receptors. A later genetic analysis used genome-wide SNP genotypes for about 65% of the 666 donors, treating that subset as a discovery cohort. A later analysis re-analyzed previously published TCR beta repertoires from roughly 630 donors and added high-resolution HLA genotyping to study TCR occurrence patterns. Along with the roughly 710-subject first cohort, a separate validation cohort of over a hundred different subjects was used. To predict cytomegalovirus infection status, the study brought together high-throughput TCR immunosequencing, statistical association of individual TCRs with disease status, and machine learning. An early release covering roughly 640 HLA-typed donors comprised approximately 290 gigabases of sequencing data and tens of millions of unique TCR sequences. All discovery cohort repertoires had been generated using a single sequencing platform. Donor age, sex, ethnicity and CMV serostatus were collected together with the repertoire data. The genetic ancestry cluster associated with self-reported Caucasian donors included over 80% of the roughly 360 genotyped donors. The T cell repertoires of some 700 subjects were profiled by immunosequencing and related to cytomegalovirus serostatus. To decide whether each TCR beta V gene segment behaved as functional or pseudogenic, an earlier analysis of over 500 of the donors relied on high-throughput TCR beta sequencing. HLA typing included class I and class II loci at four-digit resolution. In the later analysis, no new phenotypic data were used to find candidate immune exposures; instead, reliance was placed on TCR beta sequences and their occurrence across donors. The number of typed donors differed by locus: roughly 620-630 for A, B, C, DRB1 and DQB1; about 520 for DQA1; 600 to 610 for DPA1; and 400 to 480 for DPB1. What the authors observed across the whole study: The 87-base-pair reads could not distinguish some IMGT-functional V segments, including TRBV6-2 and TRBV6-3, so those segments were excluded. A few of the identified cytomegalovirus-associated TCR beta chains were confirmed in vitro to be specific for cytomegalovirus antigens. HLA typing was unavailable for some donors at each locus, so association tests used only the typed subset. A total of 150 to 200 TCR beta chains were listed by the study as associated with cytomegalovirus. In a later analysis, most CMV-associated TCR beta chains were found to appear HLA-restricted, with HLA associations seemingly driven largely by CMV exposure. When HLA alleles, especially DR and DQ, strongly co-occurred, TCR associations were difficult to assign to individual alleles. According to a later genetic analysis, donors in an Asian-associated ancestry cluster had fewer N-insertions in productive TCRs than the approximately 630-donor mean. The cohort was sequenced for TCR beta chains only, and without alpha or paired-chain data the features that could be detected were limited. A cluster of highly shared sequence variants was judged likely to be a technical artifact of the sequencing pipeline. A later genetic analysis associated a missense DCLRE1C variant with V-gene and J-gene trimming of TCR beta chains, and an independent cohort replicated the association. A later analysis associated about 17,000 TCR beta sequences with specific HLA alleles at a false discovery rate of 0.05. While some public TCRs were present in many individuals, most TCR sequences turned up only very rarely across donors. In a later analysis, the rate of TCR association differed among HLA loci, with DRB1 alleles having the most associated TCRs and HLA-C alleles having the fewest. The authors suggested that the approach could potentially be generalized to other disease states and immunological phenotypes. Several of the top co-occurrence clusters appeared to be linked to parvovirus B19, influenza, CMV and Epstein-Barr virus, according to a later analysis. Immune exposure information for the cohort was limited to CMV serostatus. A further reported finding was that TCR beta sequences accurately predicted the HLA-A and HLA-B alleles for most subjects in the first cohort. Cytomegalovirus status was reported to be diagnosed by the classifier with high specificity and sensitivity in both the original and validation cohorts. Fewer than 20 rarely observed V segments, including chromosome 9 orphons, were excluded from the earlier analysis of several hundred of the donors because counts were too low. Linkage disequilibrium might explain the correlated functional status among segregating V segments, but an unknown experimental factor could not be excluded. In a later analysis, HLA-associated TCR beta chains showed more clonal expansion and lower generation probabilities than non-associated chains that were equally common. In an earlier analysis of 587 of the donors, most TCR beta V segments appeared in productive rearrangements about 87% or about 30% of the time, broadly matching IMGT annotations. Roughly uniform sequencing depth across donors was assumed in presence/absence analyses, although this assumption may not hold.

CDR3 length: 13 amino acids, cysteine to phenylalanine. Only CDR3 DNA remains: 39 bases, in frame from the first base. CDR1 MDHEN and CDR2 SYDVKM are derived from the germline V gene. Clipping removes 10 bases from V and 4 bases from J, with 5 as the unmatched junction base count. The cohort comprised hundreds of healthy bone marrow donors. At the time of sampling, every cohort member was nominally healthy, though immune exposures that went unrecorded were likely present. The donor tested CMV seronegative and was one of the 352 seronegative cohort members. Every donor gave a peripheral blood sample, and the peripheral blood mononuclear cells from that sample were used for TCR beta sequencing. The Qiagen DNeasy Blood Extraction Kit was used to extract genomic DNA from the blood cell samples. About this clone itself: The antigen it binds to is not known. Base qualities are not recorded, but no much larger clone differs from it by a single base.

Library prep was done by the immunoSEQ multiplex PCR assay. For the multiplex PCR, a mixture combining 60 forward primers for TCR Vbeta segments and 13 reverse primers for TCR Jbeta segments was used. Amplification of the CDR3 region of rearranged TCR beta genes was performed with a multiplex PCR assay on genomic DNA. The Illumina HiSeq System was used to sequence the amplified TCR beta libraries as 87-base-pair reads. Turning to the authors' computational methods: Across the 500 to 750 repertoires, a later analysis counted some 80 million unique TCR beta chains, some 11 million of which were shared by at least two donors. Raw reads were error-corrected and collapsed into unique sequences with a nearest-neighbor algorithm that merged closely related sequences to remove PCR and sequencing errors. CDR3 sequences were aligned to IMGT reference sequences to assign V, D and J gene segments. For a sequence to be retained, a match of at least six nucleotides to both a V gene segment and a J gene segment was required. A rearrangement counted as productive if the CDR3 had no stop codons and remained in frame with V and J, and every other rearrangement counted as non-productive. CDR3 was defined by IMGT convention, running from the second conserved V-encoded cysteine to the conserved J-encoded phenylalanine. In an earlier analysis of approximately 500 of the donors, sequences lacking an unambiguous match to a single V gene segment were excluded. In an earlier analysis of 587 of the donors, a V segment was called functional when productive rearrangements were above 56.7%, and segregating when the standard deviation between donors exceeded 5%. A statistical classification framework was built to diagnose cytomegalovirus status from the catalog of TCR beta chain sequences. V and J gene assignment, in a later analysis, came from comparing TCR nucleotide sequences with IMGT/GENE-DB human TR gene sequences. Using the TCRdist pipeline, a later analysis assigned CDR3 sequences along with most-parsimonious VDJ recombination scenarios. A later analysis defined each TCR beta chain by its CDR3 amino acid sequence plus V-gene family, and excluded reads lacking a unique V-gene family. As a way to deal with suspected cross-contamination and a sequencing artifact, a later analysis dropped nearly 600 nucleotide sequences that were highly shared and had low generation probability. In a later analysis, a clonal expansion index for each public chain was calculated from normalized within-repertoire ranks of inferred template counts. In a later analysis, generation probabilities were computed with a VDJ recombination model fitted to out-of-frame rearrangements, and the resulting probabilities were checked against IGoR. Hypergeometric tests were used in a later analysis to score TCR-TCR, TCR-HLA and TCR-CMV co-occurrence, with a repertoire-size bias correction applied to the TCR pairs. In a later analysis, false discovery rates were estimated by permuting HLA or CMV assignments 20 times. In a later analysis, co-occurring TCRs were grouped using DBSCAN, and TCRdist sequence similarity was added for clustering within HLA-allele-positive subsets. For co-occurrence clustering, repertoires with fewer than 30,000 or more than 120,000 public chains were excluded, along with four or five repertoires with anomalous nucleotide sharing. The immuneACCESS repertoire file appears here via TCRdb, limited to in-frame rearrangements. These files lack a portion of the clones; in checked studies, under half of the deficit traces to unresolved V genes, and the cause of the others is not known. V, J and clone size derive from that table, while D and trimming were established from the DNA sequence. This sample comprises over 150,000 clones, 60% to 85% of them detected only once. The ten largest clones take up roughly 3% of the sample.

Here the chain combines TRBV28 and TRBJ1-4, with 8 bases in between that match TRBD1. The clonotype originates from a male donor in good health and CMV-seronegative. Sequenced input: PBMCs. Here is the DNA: TGTGCCACCTCGGGACAGGTTAATGAAAAACTGTTTTTT. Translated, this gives CATSGQVNEKLFF.